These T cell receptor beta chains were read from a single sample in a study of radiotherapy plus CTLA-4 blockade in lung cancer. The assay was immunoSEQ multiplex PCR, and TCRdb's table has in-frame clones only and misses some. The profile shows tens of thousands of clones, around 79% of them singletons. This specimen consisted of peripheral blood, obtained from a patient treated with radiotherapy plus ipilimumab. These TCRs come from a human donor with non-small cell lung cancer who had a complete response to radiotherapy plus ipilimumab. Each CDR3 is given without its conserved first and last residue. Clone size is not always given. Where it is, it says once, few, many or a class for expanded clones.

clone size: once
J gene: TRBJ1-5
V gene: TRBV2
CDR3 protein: ASRQTGAQPQH

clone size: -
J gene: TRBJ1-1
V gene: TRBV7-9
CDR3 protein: ASTEDRTNTEAF

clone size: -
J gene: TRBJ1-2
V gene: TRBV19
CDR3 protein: ASSPRDRFSYGYT

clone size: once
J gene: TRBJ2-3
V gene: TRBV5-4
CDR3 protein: ASSSVSLGQGEDTQY

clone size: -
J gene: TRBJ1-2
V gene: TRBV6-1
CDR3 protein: ASSEAGKKANYGYT

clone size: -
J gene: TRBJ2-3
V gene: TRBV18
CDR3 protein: ASAREPGTQY

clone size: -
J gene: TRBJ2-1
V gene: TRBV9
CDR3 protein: ASSVAGSGSSYNEQF

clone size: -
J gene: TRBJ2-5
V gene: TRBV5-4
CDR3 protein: ASSFEASGQETQY

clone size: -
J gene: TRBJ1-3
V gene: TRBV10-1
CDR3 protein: ASSEFAQGPQDSGNTIY

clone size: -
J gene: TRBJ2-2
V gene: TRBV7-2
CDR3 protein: ASTIASTGELF

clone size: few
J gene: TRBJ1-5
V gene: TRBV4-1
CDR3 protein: ASSQLQGNQPQH

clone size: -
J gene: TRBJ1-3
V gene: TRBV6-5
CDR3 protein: ASSIVTGLGNTIY

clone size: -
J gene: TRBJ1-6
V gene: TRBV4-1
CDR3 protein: ASSQDPGNSPLH

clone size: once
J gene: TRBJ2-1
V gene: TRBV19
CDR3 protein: ASQAPQASYEQF

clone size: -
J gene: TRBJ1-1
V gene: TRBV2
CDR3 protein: ASTRTGGLEAF

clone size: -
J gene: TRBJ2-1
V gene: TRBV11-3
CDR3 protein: ASSLDGRRSYNEQF

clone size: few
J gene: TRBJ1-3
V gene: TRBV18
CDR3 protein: ASSPGMTVGNTIY

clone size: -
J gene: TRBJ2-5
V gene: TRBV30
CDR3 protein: AWSPGQAGETQY

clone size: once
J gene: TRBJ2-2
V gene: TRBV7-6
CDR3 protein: ASSLRLAGNTGELF

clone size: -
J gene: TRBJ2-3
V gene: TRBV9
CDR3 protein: ASSVGTQSTDTQY

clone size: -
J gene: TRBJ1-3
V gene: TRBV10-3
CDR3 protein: AISESLTGGTIY

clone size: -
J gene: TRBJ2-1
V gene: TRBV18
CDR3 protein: ASSQGQGSEQF

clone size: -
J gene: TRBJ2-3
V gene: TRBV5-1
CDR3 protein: ASSFGLAGGRNTDTQY

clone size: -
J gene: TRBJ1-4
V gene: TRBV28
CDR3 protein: ASNVQGAKGFNEKLF

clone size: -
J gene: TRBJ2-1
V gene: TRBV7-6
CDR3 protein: ASAKVGSGSFEQF

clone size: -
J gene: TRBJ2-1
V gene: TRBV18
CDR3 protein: ASSWGTDNEQF

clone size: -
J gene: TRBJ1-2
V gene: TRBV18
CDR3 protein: ASSGQGVGYGYT

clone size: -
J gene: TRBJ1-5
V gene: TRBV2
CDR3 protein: ASTKQGNSNQPQH

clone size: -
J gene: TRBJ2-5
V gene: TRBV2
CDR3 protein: ASSEETGGETQY

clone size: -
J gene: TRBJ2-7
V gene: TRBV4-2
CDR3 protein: ASSHNLDSTSYEQY

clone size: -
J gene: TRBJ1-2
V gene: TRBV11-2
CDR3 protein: ASSPRMGQNYGYT

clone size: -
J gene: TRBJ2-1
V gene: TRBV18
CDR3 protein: ASSPPSKQYNEQF

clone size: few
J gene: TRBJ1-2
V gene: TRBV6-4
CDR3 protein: ASSDGTGGYGYT

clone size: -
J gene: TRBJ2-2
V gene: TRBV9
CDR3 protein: ASSVGRTTGPGELF

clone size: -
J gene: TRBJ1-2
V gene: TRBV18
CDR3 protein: ASSPAGGDGYT

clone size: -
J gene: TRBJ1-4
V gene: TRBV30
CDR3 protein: AWSPSGVREEKLF

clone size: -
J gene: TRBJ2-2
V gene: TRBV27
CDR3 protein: ASSSRVGTGELF

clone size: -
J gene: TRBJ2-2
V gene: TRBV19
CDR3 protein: ASSISRHGSTGELF

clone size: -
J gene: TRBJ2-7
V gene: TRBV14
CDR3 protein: ASSSRRVEQY

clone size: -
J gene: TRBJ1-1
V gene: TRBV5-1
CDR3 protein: ASSDKRQGPTEAF

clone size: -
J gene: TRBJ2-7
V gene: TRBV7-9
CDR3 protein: ASSSIQGRLSYEQY

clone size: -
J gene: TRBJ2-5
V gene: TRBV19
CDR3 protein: ASSISLYQETQY

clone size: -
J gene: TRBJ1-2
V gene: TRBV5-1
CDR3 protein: ASSLTANYGYT

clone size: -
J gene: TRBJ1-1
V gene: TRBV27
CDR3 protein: ASSLFMNTEAF

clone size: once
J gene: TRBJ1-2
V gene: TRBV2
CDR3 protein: ASRADSLGYGYT

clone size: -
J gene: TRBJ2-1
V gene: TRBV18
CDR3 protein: ASSPSDNEQF

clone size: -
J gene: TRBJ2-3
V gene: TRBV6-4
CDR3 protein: ASSDSPFGGGTDTQY

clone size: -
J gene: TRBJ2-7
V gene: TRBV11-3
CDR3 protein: ASSPPDRVHEQY

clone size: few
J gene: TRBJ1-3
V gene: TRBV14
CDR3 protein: ASSRGTVGNTIY

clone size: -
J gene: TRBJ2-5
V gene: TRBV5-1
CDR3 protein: ASSLGPAGSQETQY

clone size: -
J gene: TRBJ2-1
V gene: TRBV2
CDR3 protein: ASSSTSGGYNEQF

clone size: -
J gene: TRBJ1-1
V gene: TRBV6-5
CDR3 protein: ASSFTGTDNTEAF

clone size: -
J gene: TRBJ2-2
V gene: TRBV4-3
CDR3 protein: ASSQVSGGKNTGELF